Following are 4 T cell receptor beta chains from one sample sequenced in a study of blood T cell repertoires in COVID-19. The assay was immunoSEQ multiplex PCR, and TCRdb's table has in-frame clones only and misses some. This table holds more than 250,000 clones, roughly 86% found once. Specimen: peripheral blood. Receptor source: a woman in her forties or fifties with acute or convalescent COVID-19.

This sequence joins TRBV5-6 and TRBJ2-5; 9 nucleotides match TRBD2. Germline V CDR1 and CDR2: SGHDT, YYEEEE. Germline trimming cut 1 base from V and 3 bases from J; bases unmatched to any gene: 4. There are 15 residues in the CDR3. The CDR3: CASSLRLAGKETQYF. The CDR3 coding sequence is TGTGCCAGCAGCTTGAGGCTAGCGGGAAAAGAGACCCAGTACTTC.

In the case of this clone: The sample has other DNA sequences that encode this CDR3 too. V gene TRBV9 combines with J gene TRBJ1-2; 8 bases are a match to TRBD1. With 0 bases clipped from V and 2 bases from J, the junction kept 0 bases outside the gene matches. The CDR3 has 14 residues. The germline CDR1 and CDR2 sequences are SGDLS and YYNGEE. Here the CDR3 reads CASSVGQGNYGYTF. For the CDR3, the DNA is TGTGCCAGCAGCGTAGGACAGGGGAACTATGGCTACACCTTC.

The V gene is TRBV6-5, the J gene TRBJ2-7; D remains ambiguous. CDR3 length: 10 amino acids. With 6 bases removed from V and 2 bases from J, the gap between germline ends came to 2 bases. Germline V lookup: CDR1 MNHEY, CDR2 SVGAGI. The CDR3 nucleotides read TGTGCCAGCAGCACCTACGAGCAGTACTTC. Translation: CASSTYEQYF.

This sequence joins TRBV2 and TRBJ2-1; D is undetermined. The V and J ends lost 5 bases and 4 bases respectively, with 6 bases between them. The CDR3 spans 12 residues. Germline CDR1 is SNHLY and CDR2 is FYNNEI. This chain's CDR3 is CASSLLYNEQFF. CDR3 bases: TGTGCCAGCAGTCTCCTATACAATGAGCAGTTCTTC.